The clone carrying this T cell receptor (beta chain) showed up just once. Antigen: not known. This sample was taken from a study of shared clonotypes between healthy human individuals. Overall study context: Donors had three CD4 naive, three CD4 memory, two CD8 naive and one CD8 memory plate apiece.

Study outcomes and limitations: Around 5% of naive CD4 clonotypes were common to a handful of donors.

Libraries were prepared by immunoSEQ multiplex PCR; TCRdb keeps only in-frame clonotypes and omits some of them. Of 2 million to 2.5 million clones in the sample, about 92% are singletons; the top ten hold 0.3% to 0.4%. This CDR3 region has 15 residues. Losses at the gene ends were 6 bases for V and 0 bases for J; bases not matched to a gene: 5. Germline V gives CDR1 MNHEY, CDR2 SMNVEV (reference sequence). A split of CD4+ cells into CD45RA+ naive and CD45RA-negative memory subsets was performed. The source material was naive CD4+ T cells from PBMCs. Subset defined: CD45RA+ positively selected. The rearrangement joins TRBV27 to TRBJ2-3, with 8 bases matching TRBD2. The clonotype was recovered from a man younger than 30 in good health. Some clones in this sample may be carry-over from other donors' samples. This chain's CDR3 is CASSFSGISTDTQYF. The CDR3 DNA reads TGTGCCAGCAGCTTTAGCGGGATTAGCACAGATACGCAGTATTTT.